This TCR beta chain was found in a study of T cell responses to AZD1222 COVID-19 vaccine. Germline V lookup: CDR1 MNHEY, CDR2 SVGAGI. CDR3 length: 13 residues. The V end lost 6 bases, the J end lost 6 bases, and 11 bases lay between the germline ends. Study results and limitations: Only 6 or 7 AZD1222 recipients tested seropositive at baseline. Donors were chiefly white British, with a greater number of females, and clonal diversity was perhaps underestimated.

Remarks on this clone: Its target is not known.

Sequencing used immunoSEQ multiplex PCR; TCRdb keeps in-frame clones, though not all of them. This table has under 150,000 clones, 85% to 95% appearing once. This chain uses TRBV6-5 with TRBJ1-4; no reliable D call. This TCR was sampled from an adult in good health. The input for sequencing was peripheral blood, taken on day 0 of AZD1222 vaccination. The CDR3 DNA is TGTGCCAGCAGGCCCTTTGGGGATGAAAAACTGTTTTTT. This codes for CASRPFGDEKLFF.